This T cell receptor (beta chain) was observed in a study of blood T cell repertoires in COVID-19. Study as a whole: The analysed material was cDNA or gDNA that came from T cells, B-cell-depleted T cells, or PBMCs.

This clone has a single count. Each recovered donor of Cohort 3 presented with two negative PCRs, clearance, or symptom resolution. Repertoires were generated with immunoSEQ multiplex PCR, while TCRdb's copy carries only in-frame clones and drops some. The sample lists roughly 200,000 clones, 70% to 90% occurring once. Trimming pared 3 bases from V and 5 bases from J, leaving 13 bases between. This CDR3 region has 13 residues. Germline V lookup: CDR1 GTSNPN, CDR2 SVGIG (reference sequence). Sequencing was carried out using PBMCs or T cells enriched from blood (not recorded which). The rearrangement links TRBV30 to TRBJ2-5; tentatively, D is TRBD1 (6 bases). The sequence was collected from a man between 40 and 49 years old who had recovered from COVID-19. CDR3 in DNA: TGTGCCTGGAGCGGTCAGAGGGGGGAGACCCAGTACTTC. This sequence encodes CAWSGQRGETQYF.